This entry features one T cell receptor (beta chain) sequence. The clone's antigen remains unknown. This sample stems from a study of cytomegalovirus exposure and HLA in healthy donors (dated by TCRdb to about 2017). General notes on the study: According to an earlier analysis of several hundred of the donors, roughly 180 million T cells yielded roughly 110 million unique TCR beta sequences and 276 Gb of sequence data. High-throughput TCR immunosequencing, statistical association of individual TCRs with disease status, and machine learning were combined to predict cytomegalovirus infection status. A later analysis re-examined previously published TCR beta repertoires from around 670 donors and added high-resolution HLA genotyping to investigate patterns of TCR occurrence. HLA typing included class I and class II loci at four-digit resolution. In the later analysis, no new phenotypic data were used to find candidate immune exposures; instead, reliance was placed on TCR beta sequences and their occurrence across donors. The genetic ancestry cluster associated with self-reported Caucasian donors included approximately 85% of the approximately 410 genotyped donors. The T cell repertoires of under 750 subjects were profiled by immunosequencing and related to cytomegalovirus serostatus. An early release covering around 630 HLA-typed donors comprised approximately 290 gigabases of sequencing data and tens of millions of unique TCR sequences. Along with the approximately 700-subject first cohort, a separate validation cohort of some 130 different subjects was used. An earlier analysis of around 580 of the donors used high-throughput TCR beta sequencing to judge whether each TCR beta V gene segment behaved as functional or pseudogenic. The study aimed to test whether cataloging public T cell receptors could reveal signatures of past pathogen exposure. Every repertoire in the discovery cohort had been generated on one and the same sequencing platform. The number of typed donors differed by locus: about 629-630 for A, B, C, DRB1 and DQB1; 522 for DQA1; 606 for DPA1; and 400 to 480 for DPB1. On average, around 240,000 unique TCR beta nucleotide sequences were sequenced per donor among 398 genotyped donors of the cohort, with around 19% of those sequences being non-productive. Roughly 5 DR-DQ haplotypes were handled as single units for association and clustering because linkage in the cohort was strong. In a later genetic analysis, genome-wide SNP genotypes for about 65% of the 666 donors were used, and that subset was treated as a discovery cohort. Donor age, sex, ethnicity and CMV serostatus were compiled together with the repertoire data.

According to the germline V gene, CDR1 reads SGHDT and CDR2 reads YYEEEE. Ends trimmed: V by 4 bases, J by 2 bases; bases unmatched to a gene: 3. From cysteine to phenylalanine, the CDR3 is 15 amino acids long. Just the 45-base CDR3 DNA is kept, in frame starting at base 1. The study at large found these results: The classifier was reported to diagnose cytomegalovirus status with high specificity and sensitivity in both the original and validation cohorts. It was suggested by the authors that the approach could potentially be generalized to other disease states and immunological phenotypes. In vitro tests confirmed that a few of the cytomegalovirus-associated TCR beta chains recognize cytomegalovirus antigens. A later analysis found that HLA-associated TCR beta chains were more clonally expanded and had lower generation probabilities than equally common non-associated chains. According to a later analysis, parvovirus B19, influenza, CMV and Epstein-Barr virus appeared linked to several top co-occurrence clusters. A cluster of highly shared sequence variants was judged likely to be a technical artifact of the sequencing pipeline. In a later analysis, some 18,000 TCR beta sequences were associated with specific HLA alleles at a false discovery rate of 0.05. In a later analysis, the rate of TCR association differed among HLA loci, with DRB1 alleles having the most associated TCRs and HLA-C alleles having the fewest. Compared with the roughly 700-donor mean, donors in an Asian-associated ancestry cluster had fewer N-insertions in productive TCRs, according to a later genetic analysis. Linkage disequilibrium might explain the correlated functional status among segregating V segments, but an unknown experimental factor could not be ruled out. The study listed 164 TCR beta chains as associated with cytomegalovirus. In this cohort, only TCR beta chains were sequenced, and detectable features were limited by the absence of alpha or paired-chain data. Sequencing depth was assumed to be roughly uniform across donors in the presence/absence analyses, though that assumption may not hold. In a later analysis, most CMV-associated TCR beta chains were found to appear HLA-restricted, with HLA associations seemingly driven largely by CMV exposure. When HLA alleles, especially DR and DQ, strongly co-occurred, attributing TCR associations to individual alleles was difficult. Some IMGT-functional V segments, including TRBV6-2 and TRBV6-3, could not be distinguished by the 87-base-pair reads and were therefore excluded. The only immune exposure information available for the cohort was CMV serostatus. A further reported finding was that TCR beta sequences accurately predicted the HLA-A and HLA-B alleles for most subjects in the first cohort. In a later genetic analysis, a missense DCLRE1C variant was associated with V-gene and J-gene trimming of TCR beta chains, and the association was replicated in an independent cohort. While some public TCRs were present in many individuals, most TCR sequences turned up only very rarely across donors. An earlier analysis of 587 of the donors showed that most TCR beta V segments appeared in productive rearrangements either about 90% or about 30% of the time, which broadly matched IMGT annotations. Seventeen rarely observed V segments, including chromosome 9 orphons, were excluded from the earlier analysis of just under 600 of the donors because counts were too low. Because some donors lacked HLA typing at each locus, the association tests relied only on the typed subset.

Library generation was performed with the immunoSEQ multiplex PCR assay. The multiplex PCR relied on a mix of 60 forward primers for TCR Vbeta segments and 13 reverse primers for TCR Jbeta segments. A multiplex PCR assay on genomic DNA amplified the CDR3 region of rearranged TCR beta genes. The amplified TCR beta libraries were sequenced on the Illumina HiSeq System as 87-base-pair reads. On the study's bioinformatics: A later analysis counted about 80 million unique TCR beta chains across the 666 repertoires, and roughly 10 million of these chains were shared by at least two donors. Raw reads were error-corrected and collapsed into unique sequences by a nearest-neighbor algorithm in which closely related sequences were merged to remove PCR and sequencing errors. To assign V, D and J gene segments, CDR3 sequences were aligned to IMGT reference sequences. Each retained sequence needed at least a six-nucleotide match to both a V gene segment and a J gene segment. A rearrangement counted as productive if the CDR3 had no stop codons and remained in frame with V and J, and every other rearrangement counted as non-productive. CDR3 was defined by IMGT convention, running from the second conserved V-encoded cysteine to the conserved J-encoded phenylalanine. The earlier analysis of about 590 of the donors excluded sequences that lacked an unambiguous match to a single V gene segment. In an earlier analysis of 587 of the donors, V segments were called functional above 56.7% productive rearrangements and were called segregating when the between-donor standard deviation exceeded 5%. A statistical classification framework was built for diagnosing cytomegalovirus status from the catalog of TCR beta chain sequences. In a later analysis, V and J genes were assigned by comparing TCR nucleotide sequences against IMGT/GENE-DB human TR gene sequences. In a later analysis, CDR3 sequences and most-parsimonious VDJ recombination scenarios were assigned using the TCRdist pipeline. A later analysis defined each TCR beta chain by its CDR3 amino acid sequence plus V-gene family, and excluded reads lacking a unique V-gene family. A later analysis removed 592 highly shared, low-generation-probability nucleotide sequences to deal with suspected cross-contamination and a sequencing artifact. In a later analysis, a clonal expansion index was calculated for each public chain from normalized within-repertoire ranks of inferred template counts. Generation probabilities in a later analysis came from a VDJ recombination model fitted to out-of-frame rearrangements, and those results were checked against IGoR. In a later analysis, TCR-TCR, TCR-HLA and TCR-CMV co-occurrence was scored with hypergeometric tests, and a repertoire-size bias correction was applied to TCR pairs. A later analysis estimated false discovery rates by permuting HLA or CMV assignments 20 times. In a later analysis, co-occurring TCRs were grouped with DBSCAN, and TCRdist sequence similarity was added when clustering was performed within HLA-allele-positive subsets. For co-occurrence clustering, repertoires with fewer than 30,000 or more than 120,000 public chains were excluded, along with four to six repertoires with anomalous nucleotide sharing. TCRdb took this table from immuneACCESS and kept in-frame rearrangements with V and J called. Such tables lack part of the clones; where checked against another copy, unresolved V genes explain under half of the gap, and the rest is unexplained. The DNA was the basis for D and trimming; V, J and clone size are from that table. The table for this sample lists some 130,000 clones. Jointly, the top ten make up about 1.5% of the sample.

The cohort comprised 550 to 700 healthy bone marrow donors. At the time of sampling, all cohort members were nominally healthy, though unrecorded immune exposures were likely present. The donor tested CMV seropositive, placing the donor among the 289 seropositive members of the cohort. A peripheral blood sample was provided by each donor, and peripheral blood mononuclear cells were used for TCR beta sequencing. Genomic DNA was extracted from the blood cell samples with the Qiagen DNeasy Blood Extraction Kit. This clonotype was sampled from a woman aged 40 to 50 in good health and CMV-seropositive. Sequencing was performed on PBMCs. The chain joins TRBV5-6 to TRBJ1-2; 12 bases in the junction line up with TRBD1. The bases read TGTGCCAGCAGCCCTGGGACAGGGGGCAACTATGGCTACACCTTC. Protein translation: CASSPGTGGNYGYTF.